The 15 T cell receptor beta chains below were found in one sample sequenced in a study of blood T cell repertoires in COVID-19 (TCRdb year 2020). Receptors were amplified or captured by the immunoSEQ multiplex PCR assay. TCRdb took this table from immuneACCESS and kept in-frame rearrangements with V and J called. Such tables lack part of the clones; where checked against another copy, unresolved V genes explain under half of the gap, and the rest is unexplained. A total of some 160,000 clones appear in this sample, approximately 83% of them only once. Of the sample, 10% to 15% is held by the ten largest clones. Sequenced: peripheral blood. The receptors stem from a man aged 70-80 years who had recovered from COVID-19.

The chain uses TRBV6-1 and TRBJ1-3, with D tentatively TRBD1 (5 bases). V shed 2 bases and J shed 7 bases, with 12 bases lying between them. The CDR3 consists of 14 residues. Germline V CDR1 and CDR2: MNHNS, SASEGT. The DNA of the CDR3 is TGTGCCAGCAGTGAACAGGGCAGACTTAACACCATATATTTT. It codes for CASSEQGRLNTIYF.

The chain recombines TRBV10-3 with TRBJ2-1; D perhaps matches TRBD2 (6 bases). From germline, CDR1 is ENHRY and CDR2 SYGVKD. Trimming took off 3 bases at V and 10 bases at J, with 13 bases between the two ends. This CDR3 has 13 amino acids. CDR3 in DNA: TGTGCCATCAGTGACGGAGGGAGAGACGAGCAGTTCTTC. Translating it yields CAISDGGRDEQFF.

The chain combines TRBV7-3 with TRBJ2-7, with 11 bases aligning to TRBD2. The CDR3 covers 14 residues. CDR1 is SGHTA and CDR2 is FQGTGA in the germline V gene. V lost 6 bases, J lost 4 bases, and 5 bases stayed unmatched. CDR3 amino acids: CASSPGTSGYEQYF. The DNA for the CDR3 is TGTGCCAGCAGTCCCGGGACTAGCGGTTACGAGCAGTACTTC.

The chain links TRBV5-1 to TRBJ1-1; 8 nucleotides align to TRBD1. V trimming: 3 bases; J trimming: 5 bases; junction bases outside the gene matches: 9. The CDR3 length is 15 residues. Per the germline V gene, CDR1 is SGHRS and CDR2 is YFSETQ. This CDR3 reads CASSSGTGLGTEAFF. For the CDR3, the DNA is TGCGCCAGCAGCTCCGGGACAGGTTTGGGAACTGAAGCTTTCTTT.

The J gene is TRBJ1-1, the V gene TRBV10-3; 11 positions agree with TRBD1. V dropped 4 bases and J dropped 6; count of bases not matched to a gene: 4. CDR3 size: 14 residues. In germline, CDR1 is ENHRY, CDR2 SYGVKD. CDR3 nucleotides: TGTGCCATCAGTGCCGGGACAGGGGGACCTGAAGCTTTCTTT. Translating gives CAISAGTGGPEAFF.

The chain combines TRBV6-5 with TRBJ2-3, with 8 nucleotides matching TRBD2. V shed 6 bases and J 4 bases; nucleotides not matched to a gene: 9. The CDR3 sequence is 15 residues long. From germline, CDR1 is MNHEY and CDR2 SVGAGI. CDR3 bases: TGTGCCAGCAGACACATTAGCGGGAATGCAGATACGCAGTATTTT. Residues: CASRHISGNADTQYF.

This chain connects TRBV6-1 to TRBJ2-5, with 12 bases lining up with TRBD2. V trimming: 4 bases; J trimming: 7 bases; junction bases outside the gene matches: 10. Germline lookup yields CDR1 MNHNS and CDR2 SASEGT. The CDR3 has 16 amino acids. CDR3 residues: CASSATTSGGPPTQYF. In nucleotides, the CDR3 is TGTGCCAGCAGTGCGACGACTAGCGGGGGTCCCCCGACCCAGTACTTC.

This sequence joins TRBV5-4 and TRBJ2-2; 7 nucleotides match TRBD1. Trimming at V came to 4 bases and at J to 6 bases, leaving 6 bases not matched to a gene. CDR3 length equals 14 residues. Per germline, CDR1 SGHNT and CDR2 YYREEE (reference sequence). The CDR3 reads CASSAPTGPGELFF. CDR3 nucleotide sequence: TGTGCCAGCAGCGCCCCGACAGGGCCCGGGGAGCTGTTTTTT.

V and J are TRBV5-1 and TRBJ2-7; 7 positions match TRBD1. The CDR3 covers 14 residues. Per the germline V gene, CDR1 is SGHRS and CDR2 is YFSETQ. The V segment lost 7 bases and the J segment 2 bases; nucleotides outside the gene matches: 9. CDR3 in DNA: TGCGCCAGCGGCACCACAGGGGTCCCCTACGAGCAGTACTTC. It yields the protein CASGTTGVPYEQYF. Together with reference TRBV5-1 and TRBJ2-7, the CDR3 gives the full variable domain: KAGVTQTPRYLIKTRGQQVTLSCSPISGHRSVSWYQQTPGQGLQFLFEYFSETQRNKGNFPGRFSGRQFSNSRSEMNVSTLELGDSALYLCASGTTGVPYEQYFGPGTRLTVT.

The chain has TRBV28 and TRBJ2-7; 14 bases match TRBD2. The V and J ends lost 5 bases and 3 bases, in that order; junction bases with no gene match: 6. CDR3 length: 16 amino acids. From germline, CDR1 is MDHEN and CDR2 SYDVKM. The DNA for the CDR3 is TGTGCCAGCAGTACCCGGGGACTAGCGGGAGTCTACGAGCAGTACTTC. Translating it yields CASSTRGLAGVYEQYF.

The chain is built from TRBV7-8 and TRBJ2-7, with TRBD2 matching over 11 bases. J was trimmed by 7 bases and V by 4 bases; bases with no gene match: 18. The CDR3 extends over 18 amino acids. Germline assignment: CDR1 SGHVS and CDR2 FQNEAQ. The CDR3 bases are TGTGCCAGCAGCTCACGAATGGGACTAGCGGCAGGCGACAAGGAGCAGTACTTC. The encoded protein is CASSSRMGLAAGDKEQYF.

With respect to this clone: The sample carries other DNA sequences with the same CDR3. The rearrangement joins TRBV12-3 or TRBV12-4 to TRBJ1-2, with 9 bases fitting TRBD1. The junction had 5 bases not matched to a gene; V was cut back by 5 bases and J by 7 bases. The CDR3 consists of 13 residues. The CDR3 bases are TGTGCCAGCAGTCTACAGGGGGCTGGTGGCTACACCTTC. Its translation is CASSLQGAGGYTF.

This rearrangement joins TRBV9 to TRBJ2-6; D is undetermined. The CDR3 extends over 16 amino acids. From germline, CDR1 is SGDLS and CDR2 YYNGEE. V was shortened by 1 base and J by 0 bases, with 8 bases between the two germline ends. CDR3 in amino acids: CASSVIPRSGANVLTF. The CDR3 region has the DNA TGTGCCAGCAGCGTAATACCGCGCTCTGGGGCCAACGTCCTGACTTTC.

V usage is TRBV28 and J usage is TRBJ2-1, with D possibly being TRBD2 (5 bases). The germline CDR1 and CDR2 sequences are MDHEN and SYDVKM. The CDR3 has 13 amino acids. V lost 5 bases and J 0 bases, leaving 5 bases between the germline ends. For the CDR3, the DNA is TGTGCCAGCAGTACTAGCTCCTACAATGAGCAGTTCTTC. It encodes CASSTSSYNEQFF.

This clone was observed many times. This chain uses TRBV9 with TRBJ2-1; the match to TRBD1 covers 9 bases. This CDR3 contains 15 residues. Germline CDR1 SGDLS, CDR2 YYNGEE. The junction had 4 bases not matched to a gene; V was cut back by 6 bases and J by 0 bases. The CDR3 sequence is CASTVDRGSYNEQFF. DNA of the CDR3: TGTGCCAGCACCGTGGACAGGGGCTCCTACAATGAGCAGTTCTTC.